This T cell receptor (beta chain) is drawn from a study of T cell clonality in common variable immunodeficiency. About this clone itself: The antigen is unknown. The CDR3 end is not reached by the read, which stops 3 residues before it; the germline J gene fills it in.

Using immunoSEQ multiplex PCR, the repertoire was profiled, and TCRdb retains in-frame clones only, with some absent. Found here are 4,000 to 6,500 clones, no singletons; the ten largest cover about 15%. The CDR3 length is 13 residues. Trimming stripped 0 bases from V and 5 bases from J, with 7 bases between. The germline V gene has CDR1 SGHTA and CDR2 FQGNSA. Findings and limits, study-wide: In common variable immunodeficiency, TCR beta chains reportedly carried fewer deletions and N-nucleotide insertions. CVID subjects shared fewer TCRbeta clones than healthy controls did. Patient heterogeneity in the CVID cohort limited correlations between repertoire features and clinical complications.

The sample comprised peripheral blood mononuclear cells. This clonotype originated in a human donor with common variable immunodeficiency. The J gene is TRBJ2-5, the V gene TRBV7-2; weak D call: TRBD2 (5 bases). CDR3 sequence: CASSLASVETQYF. Incomplete CDR3 DNA: TGTGCCAGCAGCTTAGCTAGCGTGGAGACC. Combining the CDR3 with reference TRBV7-2 and TRBJ2-5 gives the whole variable domain GAGVSQSPSNKVTEKGKDVELRCDPISGHTALYWYRQSLGQGLEFLIYFQGNSAPDKSGLPSDRFSAERTGGSVSTLTIQRTQQEDSAVYLCASSLASVETQYFGPGTRLLVL.